This TCR beta chain comes out of a study of blood T cell repertoires in COVID-19. Overall study context: The study drew acute and convalescent COVID-19 samples from the United States, Italy and Spain. T cells, B-cell-depleted T cells, or PBMCs supplied cDNA or gDNA.

Per the original methods: Reference gene primer amplification gave estimated nucleated cell counts. Assay: immunoSEQ multiplex PCR; the TCRdb copy retains only in-frame clones and omits some. That table gives V, J and clone size, and the DNA gave D and trimming. The sample carries some 240,000 clones, about 85% recorded once. From germline, CDR1 is SNHLY and CDR2 FYNNEI. Trimming removed 2 bases from V and 1 base from J, with 8 bases in between. This CDR3 is 14 amino acids long. This sequence was found in a man in his sixties who had recovered from COVID-19. Input material: peripheral blood. The chain uses TRBV2 and TRBJ1-1; no firm D call. This CDR3 reads CASSEIRQNTEAFF. DNA of the CDR3: TGTGCCAGCAGTGAAATAAGACAGAACACTGAAGCTTTCTTT. The full variable domain, with the rest looked up from reference TRBV2 and TRBJ1-1, is EPEVTQTPSHQVTQMGQEVILRCVPISNHLYFYWYRQILGQKVEFLVSFYNNEISEKSEIFDDQFSVERPDGSNFTLKIRSTKLEDSAMYFCASSEIRQNTEAFFGQGTRLTVV.